This T cell receptor (beta chain) is from a study of blood T cell repertoires in COVID-19. Study information: Acute and convalescent COVID-19 specimens originated in the United States, Italy and Spain. T cells, B-cell-depleted T cells, or PBMCs supplied cDNA or gDNA.

The germline V gene has CDR1 GTSNPN and CDR2 SVGIG (reference sequence). The CDR3 extends over 14 amino acids. Trimming shortened V by 0 bases and J by 10 bases, and 13 bases separated the two germline ends. The assay was immunoSEQ multiplex PCR, and TCRdb's table has in-frame clones only and misses some. Counted here are about 60,000 clones, roughly 85% occurring once; the ten biggest clones make up roughly 18%. The origin of this receptor is a human donor in a cohort sampled during active COVID-19. The V call is TRBV30, the J call TRBJ1-6; maybe TRBD1 (6 bases). Sample: peripheral blood. In nucleotides, the CDR3 is TGTGCCTGGAGTGTACGGTTAGGGGGATCACCCCTCCACTTT. Protein: CAWSVRLGGSPLHF. Combining the CDR3 with reference TRBV30 and TRBJ1-6 gives the whole variable domain SQTIHQWPATLVQPVGSPLSLECTVEGTSNPNLYWYRQAAGRGLQLLFYSVGIGQISSEVPQNLSASRPQDRQFILSSKKLLLSDSGFYLCAWSVRLGGSPLHFGNGTRLTVT.